This TCR beta chain was sequenced for a study of blood T cell repertoires in COVID-19. Study background: Acute-phase and convalescent COVID-19 samples originated in the United States, Italy and Spain. From T cells, B-cell-depleted T cells, or PBMCs came the material, which was cDNA or gDNA.

Per the authors' pipeline: Reference gene primers were amplified, and this amplification served to estimate nucleated cell counts. Only in-frame clones appear in the TCRdb table, and some are missing; sequencing was by immunoSEQ multiplex PCR. V and J calls and clone size are those listed in that table; D and trimming were worked out from the DNA. Found here are some 180,000 clones, about 75% of them singletons; the top ten hold roughly 8.7%. This CDR3 is built from 17 residues. V shed 5 bases and J 1 base; nucleotides not matched to a gene: 11. Germline CDR1 reads SGHTA; CDR2 reads FQGNSA. J is TRBJ1-1 and V is TRBV7-2, with 9 bases lining up with TRBD1. The clonotype comes from a woman between 45 and 65 years old with active or convalescent COVID-19. The sample was peripheral blood. The CDR3 sequence: CASSLRDREFGNTEAFF. The CDR3 DNA is TGTGCCAGCAGCCTCCGGGACAGGGAATTCGGGAACACTGAAGCTTTCTTT.